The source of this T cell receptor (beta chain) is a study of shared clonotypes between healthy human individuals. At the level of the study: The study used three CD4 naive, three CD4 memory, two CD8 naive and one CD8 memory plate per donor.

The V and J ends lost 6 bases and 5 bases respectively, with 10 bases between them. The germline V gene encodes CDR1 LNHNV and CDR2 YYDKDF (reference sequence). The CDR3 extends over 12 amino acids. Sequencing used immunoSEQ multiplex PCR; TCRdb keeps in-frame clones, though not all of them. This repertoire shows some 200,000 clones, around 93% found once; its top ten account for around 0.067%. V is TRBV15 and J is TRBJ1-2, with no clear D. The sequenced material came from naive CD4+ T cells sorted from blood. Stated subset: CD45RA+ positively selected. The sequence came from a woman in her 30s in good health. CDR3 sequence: CATSTTGYGYTF. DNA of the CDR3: TGTGCCACCAGTACGACCGGTTATGGCTACACCTTC. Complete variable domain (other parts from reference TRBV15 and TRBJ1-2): DAMVIQNPRYQVTQFGKPVTLSCSQTLNHNVMYWYQQKSSQAPKLLFHYYDKDFNNEADTPDNFQSRRPNTSFCFLDIRSPGLGDTAMYLCATSTTGYGYTFGSGTRLTVV.